These 26 T cell receptor beta chains originate from one sample sequenced in a study of blood T cells in healthy people across ages. A J-beta primer mix and a sample-barcoded 5' primer were used in a second PCR of roughly 7 to 12 cycles. TCRdb used MiXCR to reprocess the 5' RACE reads, holding one entry per CDR3 protein. The table includes more than 800,000 distinct CDR3 sequences, about 30% detected once. The source material was blood. The receptors derive from a woman older than 75 in good health.

In this sample, this clonotype turned up many times. The V and J genes are TRBV7-2 and TRBJ2-1; 13 positions agree with TRBD2. Germline CDR1 is SGHTA and CDR2 is FQGNSA. V dropped 5 bases and J dropped 10; count of bases not matched to a gene: 8. The CDR3 totals 15 residues. The CDR3 spells CASSHTSGGAREQFF. Written as DNA, the CDR3 is TGTGCCAGCAGCCATACTAGCGGGGGGGCCCGGGAGCAGTTCTTC.

This clonotype was recorded a few times. A much larger clone lies a single base off, so this may be a read error. V and J are TRBV7-2 and TRBJ2-5; TRBD2 matches at 8 bases. This CDR3 region has 15 residues. Per germline, CDR1 SGHTA and CDR2 FQGNSA. Trimming took 4 bases from V and 6 from J; bases not matched to a gene: 10. The CDR3 nucleotides are TGTGCCAGCAGCTCCCACCCGGGGGGGCGAAAGACCCAGTACTTC. It translates to CASSSHPGGRKTQYF.

This clonotype has a count of ten or more. This sequence joins TRBV7-2 and TRBJ2-3; D ambiguous. V was clipped by 5 bases and J by 8 bases, with 20 bases between them. The CDR3 totals 15 residues. Germline-derived CDR1 and CDR2 are SGHTA and FQGNSA. The CDR3 protein is CASSPPAPTPGTQYF. Here the CDR3 DNA reads TGTGCCAGCAGCCCCCCGGCCCCGACGCCGGGTACGCAGTATTTT. The entire variable domain, with the rest obtained from reference TRBV7-2 and TRBJ2-3, is as follows: GAGVSQSPSNKVTEKGKDVELRCDPISGHTALYWYRQSLGQGLEFLIYFQGNSAPDKSGLPSDRFSAERTGGSVSTLTIQRTQQEDSAVYLCASSPPAPTPGTQYFGPGTRLTVL.

The V and J genes are TRBV6-5 and TRBJ2-7; the D gene is possibly TRBD2 (6 bases). Germline V gene lookup returns CDR1 MNHEY and CDR2 SVGAGI. Trimming removed 3 bases from V and 4 bases from J, with 16 bases in between. The CDR3 sequence is 15 residues long. CDR3 region: CASSYRPRGRYEQYF. CDR3 DNA sequence: TGTGCCAGCAGTTATCGTCCCCGGGGGAGATACGAGCAGTACTTC.

This clonotype occurred many times. The junction and the germline gene differ at one end; a read error may be behind it. The CDR3 region is CASSLGGTSTDTQYF. The CDR3 coding sequence is TGCGCCAGCAGCTTGGGCGGTACTAGCACAGATACGCAGTATTTT. The chain uses TRBV12-3 or TRBV12-4 and TRBJ2-3; D is unclear. The CDR3 is 15 amino acids.

The rearrangement joins TRBV12-3 or TRBV12-4 to TRBJ2-5; TRBD1 matches 9 bases. CDR3 length: 16 amino acids. V was pared by 3 bases and J by 1 base, with 6 bases of the junction left unmatched. For the CDR3, the DNA is TGTGCCAGCAGTTTGGGACAGACAGGGGGCCAAGAGACCCAGTACTTC. Its protein product is CASSLGQTGGQETQYF.

The CDR3 nucleotides are TGCAGCGGGCACGCAACTGCCACCGGGGAGCTGTTTTTT. Translated: CSGHATATGELFF. The rearrangement uses TRBV29-1 and TRBJ2-2; unclear D gene. Looked up from germline, CDR1 is SQVTM and CDR2 is ANQGSEA. V dropped 7 bases and J dropped 4 bases, with 13 bases sitting between them. CDR3 length: 13 amino acids.

The rearrangement uses TRBV7-6 and TRBJ2-5; D perhaps matches TRBD1 (6 bases). V lost 5 bases to trimming and J lost 11 bases, with 21 bases between them. The CDR3 extends over 14 amino acids. Germline V gene data show CDR1 as SGHVS and CDR2 as FNYEAQ. The CDR3 region is CASSGDPTGSEQYF. CDR3 nucleotide sequence: TGTGCCAGCAGCGGGGACCCCACAGGGAGTGAGCAGTACTTC.

This clonotype appeared many times. The chain recombines TRBV5-1 with TRBJ2-5; 9 bases map to TRBD1. Trimming at V came to 4 bases and at J to 5 bases, leaving 9 bases not matched to a gene. CDR1 is SGHRS and CDR2 is YFSETQ in the germline V gene. The CDR3 is 15 amino acids. CDR3 sequence reads: CASSGNRGHTETQYF. The CDR3 nucleotides read TGCGCCAGCAGCGGGAACAGGGGGCATACGGAGACCCAGTACTTC. Drawing the rest from reference TRBV5-1 and TRBJ2-5, the complete variable domain is KAGVTQTPRYLIKTRGQQVTLSCSPISGHRSVSWYQQTPGQGLQFLFEYFSETQRNKGNFPGRFSGRQFSNSRSEMNVSTLELGDSALYLCASSGNRGHTETQYFGPGTRLLVL.

The chain couples TRBV7-8 to TRBJ1-1; the D is unclear. V shed 8 bases and J shed 4 bases, with 14 bases lying between them. Per the germline V gene, CDR1 is SGHVS and CDR2 is FQNEAQ. The CDR3 contains 13 residues. The CDR3 here is CASLRRAGTEAFF. The CDR3 DNA reads TGTGCCAGCTTACGTCGGGCTGGCACTGAAGCTTTCTTT.

This clonotype was picked up many times. The rearrangement joins TRBV7-2 to TRBJ2-5; unclear D gene. With 3 bases removed from V and 9 bases from J, the gap between germline ends came to 11 bases. The CDR3 runs to 12 residues. CDR1 and CDR2 from the germline V gene are SGHTA and FQGNSA. Written as DNA, the CDR3 is TGTGCCAGCAGCTTTTACGATGGGGCCCAGTACTTC. Translated, it gives CASSFYDGAQYF.

In nucleotides, the CDR3 is TGTGCCAGCAGCCGGCCTAGGGGTTCTGGGGCCAACGTCCTGACTTTC. Its protein is CASSRPRGSGANVLTF. The J gene is TRBJ2-6, the V gene TRBV3-1, with D possibly TRBD1 on 5 matching bases. CDR3 size: 16 residues. Germline-derived CDR1 and CDR2 are LGHDT and YNNKEL (reference sequence). Between the trimmed V and J ends, which lost 4 bases and 1 base, there was a span of 11 bases.

The V and J genes are TRBV7-8 and TRBJ1-2, with TRBD1 matching over 8 bases. The CDR3 totals 14 residues. After removal of 5 bases from V and 5 bases from J, the junction contained 7 bases not matched to a gene. Germline assignment: CDR1 SGHVS and CDR2 FQNEAQ. Here the CDR3 reads CASSARTGRYGYTF. Here the CDR3 DNA reads TGTGCCAGCAGCGCGCGGACAGGGCGATATGGCTACACCTTC.

V usage is TRBV7-2 and J usage is TRBJ2-5, with TRBD1 matching 7 bases. The DNA end is a closer match to TRBJ2-7, so the J assignment may be wrong. Looked up from germline, CDR1 is SGHTA and CDR2 is FQGNSA. The length of the CDR3 is 14 residues. The CDR3 here is CASSDDRVQLEQYF. DNA for the CDR3: TGTGCCAGCAGCGATGACAGGGTCCAACTCGAGCAGTACTTC.

This clonotype has ten or more counts. The V gene is TRBV7-2, the J gene TRBJ2-3; maybe TRBD2 (5 bases). The CDR3 covers 15 residues. Germline loops: CDR1 SGHTA, CDR2 FQGNSA. Trimming removed 6 bases from V and 0 bases from J, with 13 bases in between. The CDR3 sequence is CASSSSGFSTDTQYF. The CDR3 nucleotides are TGTGCCAGCAGTAGCAGCGGCTTTAGCACAGATACGCAGTATTTT.

The CDR3 loop is CASKRTGPTGELFF. CDR3 sequence (DNA): TGTGCCAGCAAGCGGACAGGGCCCACCGGGGAGCTGTTTTTT. The genes are TRBV27 and TRBJ2-2, with 8 nucleotides matching TRBD1. This CDR3 is built from 14 residues. The V and J ends lost 7 bases and 4 bases, in that order; junction bases with no gene match: 5. The germline CDR1 and CDR2 sequences are MNHEY and SMNVEV (reference sequence).

This clonotype has a count of ten or more. V gene TRBV3-1 combines with J gene TRBJ2-1; D call uncertain. The CDR3 is 13 residues long. V dropped 3 bases and J dropped 6 bases, with 9 bases sitting between them. Looked up from germline, CDR1 is LGHDT and CDR2 is YNNKEL (reference sequence). Here the CDR3 reads CASSHGPSNEQFF. The CDR3 DNA follows: TGTGCCAGCAGCCATGGGCCGAGCAATGAGCAGTTCTTC.

This clonotype was seen at least ten times. The V and J genes are TRBV7-2 and TRBJ2-1; possible D gene TRBD1, 6 bases. Deletions cut 5 bases from V and 8 bases from J, with 16 bases between. CDR3 size: 14 residues. Germline-derived CDR1 and CDR2 are SGHTA and FQGNSA. CDR3 residues: CASSPRSGVYEQFF. CDR3 in DNA: TGTGCCAGCAGCCCGCGATCAGGGGTATATGAGCAGTTCTTC.

This clonotype has just a few counts. One junction end does not reproduce the germline sequence, and a read error may be involved. The chain combines TRBV11-2 with TRBJ2-2; a weak D match, TRBD1 (6 bases). The CDR3 is made up of 15 amino acids. CDR1 and CDR2 (germline): SGHAT, FQNNGV. Here the CDR3 reads CASSLETGLTGALFF. The CDR3 DNA sequence: TGTGCCAGCAGCTTAGAGACAGGACTCACCGGGGCGCTGTTTTTT. The variable domain in full, completed from reference TRBV11-2 and TRBJ2-2, reads EAGVAQSPRYKIIEKRQSVAFWCNPISGHATLYWYQQILGQGPKLLIQFQNNGVVDDSQLPKDRFSAERLKGVDSTLKIQPAKLEDSAVYLCASSLETGLTGALFFGEGSRLTVL.

V gene TRBV5-4 combines with J gene TRBJ1-2; 10 bases fit TRBD1. CDR1 and CDR2 (germline): SGHNT, YYREEE (reference sequence). Trimming cost V 2 bases and J 2 bases; bases outside gene matches: 6. The CDR3 extends over 16 amino acids. CDR3 sequence (DNA): TGTGCCAGCAGCTTAATCGGACAGGGGGGGAACTATGGCTACACCTTC. Translated, it gives CASSLIGQGGNYGYTF.

A word on this clonotype: A read error may produce the germline difference seen at one junction end. This chain links TRBV12-3 or TRBV12-4 with TRBJ2-3, with a tentative D call TRBD1 (6 bases). This CDR3 has 14 residues. As DNA, the CDR3 is TGTGCCAGCAGCCGTGGACAGAGAGCAGATGCGCAGTATTTT. This codes for CASSRGQRADAQYF.

This clonotype has more than one count but fewer than ten. V usage is TRBV29-1 and J usage is TRBJ1-1; D possibly corresponds to TRBD1 (5 bases). V was trimmed by 4 bases and J by 3 bases, leaving 9 bases between them. This CDR3 is built from 12 residues. Germline CDR1 SQVTM, CDR2 ANQGSEA. The CDR3 sequence is CSVGRGYTEAFF. Here the CDR3 DNA reads TGCAGCGTTGGACGGGGGTACACTGAAGCTTTCTTT.

V usage is TRBV2 and J usage is TRBJ2-7; D might be TRBD2 (5 bases). V shed 10 bases and J shed 2 bases, with 15 bases lying between them. This CDR3 has 13 residues. Germline CDR1 SNHLY, CDR2 FYNNEI. The CDR3: CATTPGRAYEQYF. In DNA, the CDR3 is TGTGCCACCACACCGGGAAGAGCCTACGAGCAGTACTTC.

The V and J genes are TRBV5-1 and TRBJ1-5; 9 bases fit TRBD1. V dropped 4 bases and J dropped 1; count of bases not matched to a gene: 9. The CDR3 sequence is 17 residues long. Per the germline V gene, CDR1 is SGHRS and CDR2 is YFSETQ. The DNA of the CDR3 is TGCGCCAGCAGCGCCCGGACAGGGGCTTTAAGCAATCAGCCCCAGCATTTT. This translates into CASSARTGALSNQPQHF. The whole variable domain, remainder taken from reference TRBV5-1 and TRBJ1-5, is KAGVTQTPRYLIKTRGQQVTLSCSPISGHRSVSWYQQTPGQGLQFLFEYFSETQRNKGNFPGRFSGRQFSNSRSEMNVSTLELGDSALYLCASSARTGALSNQPQHFGDGTRLSIL.

The gene calls are TRBV28 and TRBJ1-2, with TRBD1 matching over 9 bases. CDR1 MDHEN and CDR2 SYDVKM come from the germline V gene. V trimming: 6 bases; J trimming: 6 bases; junction bases outside the gene matches: 8. The CDR3 contains 14 residues. For the CDR3, the DNA is TGTGCCAGCAGCTCACAGGGGGCGAAGAATGGCTACACCTTC. Protein sequence: CASSSQGAKNGYTF.

Regarding this clonotype: A much bigger clone sits one base away, suggesting this may be a read error. The rearrangement joins TRBV9 to TRBJ2-5; D is unclear. The V gene lost 0 bases and the J gene lost 11 bases, with 17 bases spanning the gap. Germline loops: CDR1 SGDLS, CDR2 YYNGEE. CDR3 length: 14 amino acids. CDR3 residues: CASSVAVENYGQYF. CDR3 in DNA: TGTGCCAGCAGCGTAGCAGTGGAGAACTACGGGCAGTACTTC. The full variable domain, completed using reference TRBV9 and TRBJ2-5, is DSGVTQTPKHLITATGQRVTLRCSPRSGDLSVYWYQQSLDQGLQFLIQYYNGEERAKGNILERFSAQQFPDLHSELNLSSLELGDSALYFCASSVAVENYGQYFGPGTRLLVL.